Listed below are T cell receptor beta chains from one sample, sequenced in a study of T cells in Graves' hyperthyroidism and ophthalmopathy. TCRdb recomputed calls from the multiplex PCR reads with MiXCR, one row per CDR3 protein. The table lists roughly 420,000 distinct CDR3 sequences, approximately 13% of them singletons. The source material was blood. These receptors came from a woman under 30 with Graves' hyperthyroidism. Both conserved end residues are part of each CDR3. D genes are given only for firm matches. The listing skips clone size in some rows; elsewhere it reads once, few, many or a size class.

V	size	length	J	D	CDR3	DNA
TRBV6-2/TRBV6-3	.	14	TRBJ1-6	TRBD1	CASSPQGAPSPLHF	TGTGCCAGCAGCCCACAGGGGGCCCCTTCACCCCTCCACTTT
TRBV20-1	many	11	TRBJ1-2	.	CSASLGYGYTF	TGCAGTGCTAGTCTGGGCTATGGCTACACCTTC
TRBV14	.	15	TRBJ1-2	.	CASSPLDGGWNGYTF	TGTGCCAGCAGCCCCCTGGACGGGGGGTGGAATGGCTACACCTTC
TRBV27	many	13	TRBJ1-2	.	CASSLDANYGYTF	TGTGCCAGCAGTTTAGACGCTAACTATGGCTACACCTTC
TRBV27	.	14	TRBJ1-5	.	CASSFSAGRQPQHF	TGTGCCAGCAGTTTTTCAGCCGGGAGGCAGCCCCAGCATTTT
TRBV7-2	many	14	TRBJ2-7	TRBD2	CASSLTSGRGEQYF	TGTGCCAGCAGCTTGACTAGCGGGAGGGGGGAGCAGTACTTC
TRBV7-9	few	15	TRBJ2-2	TRBD2	CASSFSGGNTGELFF	TGTGCCAGCAGCTTTTCGGGGGGTAACACCGGGGAGCTGTTTTTT
TRBV6-1	many	15	TRBJ1-1	.	CASSPGILPNTEAFF	TGTGCCAGCAGCCCTGGAATCCTACCGAACACTGAAGCTTTCTTT
TRBV5-1	many	15	TRBJ2-1	.	CASSSGRGPVNEQFF	TGCGCCAGCAGCTCCGGCAGGGGTCCGGTCAATGAGCAGTTCTTC
TRBV20-1	few	14	TRBJ2-7	TRBD1	CSAREGGPGDEQYF	TGCAGTGCTAGAGAAGGGGGCCCCGGCGATGAGCAGTACTTC
TRBV30	many	11	TRBJ1-1	.	CAWREGTEAFF	TGTGCCTGGAGAGAGGGCACTGAAGCTTTCTTT
TRBV7-3	many	15	TRBJ1-2	.	CASSLTGGSGYGYTF	TGTGCCAGCAGCTTAACAGGAGGTTCTGGCTATGGCTACACCTTC
TRBV29-1	few	13	TRBJ2-7	TRBD2	CSVEREDNYEQYF	TGCAGCGTCGAGCGGGAGGATAACTACGAGCAGTACTTC
TRBV5-5	many	15	TRBJ2-7	TRBD2	CASSSGTSGTYEQYF	TGTGCCAGCAGCTCCGGGACTAGCGGAACCTACGAGCAGTACTTC
TRBV20-1	many	13	TRBJ2-2	TRBD2	CSARGLAVGELFF	TGCAGTGCTAGGGGGCTAGCGGTCGGGGAGCTGTTTTTT
TRBV28	many	13	TRBJ1-2	.	CASTNRDIYGYTF	TGTGCCAGCACCAACCGGGACATCTATGGCTACACCTTC
TRBV19	.	13	TRBJ2-4	TRBD1	CASSAGTGNIQYF	TGTGCCAGTAGTGCCGGGACAGGGAACATTCAGTACTTC
TRBV11-2	many	15	TRBJ2-1	.	CASSLEPGQISGEFF	TGTGCCAGCAGCTTAGAGCCGGGACAGATCTCGGGAGAGTTCTTC
TRBV7-7	.	15	TRBJ2-5	.	CASSLDVQGRGTQYF	TGTGCTAGCAGCTTAGATGTTCAGGGACGTGGGACCCAGTACTTC
TRBV20-1	many	16	TRBJ1-5	.	CSARDTRDSSNQPQHF	TGCAGTGCTAGAGATACCAGGGACTCTAGCAATCAGCCCCAGCATTTT
TRBV6-1	many	15	TRBJ2-7	TRBD1	CASSTWTGGSYEQYF	TGTGCCAGCAGTACCTGGACAGGGGGCTCCTACGAGCAGTACTTC
TRBV27	few	12	TRBJ2-2	.	CASSFDTGELFF	TGTGCCAGCAGTTTCGACACCGGGGAGCTGTTTTTT
TRBV7-8	many	14	TRBJ2-7	.	CASSLKGWGYEQYF	TGTGCCAGCAGCTTGAAAGGCTGGGGATACGAGCAGTACTTC
TRBV7-3	many	15	TRBJ2-5	.	CASSLLPLGGETQYF	TGTGCCAGCAGCTTATTACCGTTGGGCGGTGAGACCCAGTACTTC
TRBV27	.	14	TRBJ1-6	.	CASKFGPYNSPLHF	TGTGCCAGCAAGTTTGGCCCCTATAATTCACCCCTCCACTTT
TRBV29-1	few	13	TRBJ1-1	TRBD1	CSVGQGMSTEAFF	TGCAGCGTGGGACAGGGGATGAGCACTGAAGCTTTCTTT
TRBV28	many	10	TRBJ1-1	.	CASRNREAFF	TGTGCCAGCAGGAACAGGGAAGCTTTCTTT
TRBV11-3	many	17	TRBJ2-2	TRBD2	CASSHYAGLADTGELFF	TGTGCCAGCAGCCATTACGCGGGACTAGCGGACACCGGGGAGCTGTTTTTT
TRBV7-6	few	15	TRBJ2-1	TRBD2	CASSELAGDGTEQFF	TGTGCCAGCAGCGAACTAGCGGGGGATGGTACTGAGCAGTTCTTC
TRBV20-1	few	13	TRBJ1-4	TRBD1	CSARQGADEKLFF	TGCAGTGCTCGACAGGGGGCAGATGAAAAACTGTTTTTT
TRBV20-1	many	15	TRBJ2-5	TRBD2	CSAPRLAGSQETQYF	TGCAGTGCCCCTCGACTAGCGGGATCACAAGAGACCCAGTACTTC
TRBV28	many	16	TRBJ1-6	.	CASSLGQARISSPLHF	TGTGCCAGCAGTCTTGGGCAGGCTCGCATAAGTTCACCCCTCCACTTT
TRBV28	many	15	TRBJ2-7	TRBD1	CASSPRTGGFHEQYF	TGTGCCAGCAGTCCCCGGACAGGGGGGTTCCACGAGCAGTACTTC
TRBV29-1	few	12	TRBJ2-5	TRBD2	CSVASGQETQYF	TGCAGCGTCGCTAGCGGGCAAGAGACCCAGTACTTC
TRBV6-2/TRBV6-3	once	14	TRBJ2-5	TRBD1	CASSGTGGEETQYF	TGTGCCAGCAGTGGGACAGGGGGCGAAGAGACCCAGTACTTC
TRBV6-2/TRBV6-3	.	14	TRBJ2-7	TRBD2	CASSYSPSGSEQYF	TGTGCCAGCAGTTACTCCCCTAGCGGGAGCGAGCAGTACTTC
TRBV7-8	.	17	TRBJ2-3	TRBD2	CASSLEGLAFSTDTQYF	TGTGCCAGCAGCTTAGAGGGACTAGCGTTTAGCACAGATACGCAGTATTTT
TRBV20-1	many	12	TRBJ2-3	TRBD2	CSARGGEDTQYF	TGCAGTGCTAGGGGGGGGGAAGATACGCAGTATTTT
TRBV10-3	few	16	TRBJ1-2	.	CAISESSRGGVRGYTF	TGTGCCATCAGTGAGTCGTCTAGGGGGGGAGTGCGAGGCTACACCTTC
TRBV12-3/TRBV12-4	many	17	TRBJ1-2	TRBD1	CASSFTNRQGEAYGYTF	TGTGCCAGCAGTTTCACTAACCGACAGGGCGAGGCCTATGGCTACACCTTC
TRBV10-3	many	16	TRBJ1-1	.	CAISGMAGASVTEAFF	TGTGCCATCAGTGGTATGGCAGGGGCCTCGGTCACTGAAGCTTTCTTT
TRBV28	many	15	TRBJ1-3	.	CASGKQGRAGNTIYF	TGTGCCAGCGGAAAACAGGGCCGGGCTGGAAACACCATATATTTT
TRBV6-1	.	15	TRBJ2-1	.	CASREGNRFGDEQFF	TGTGCCAGCAGAGAGGGGAATAGGTTCGGCGATGAGCAGTTCTTC
TRBV30	few	14	TRBJ1-2	.	CAWRQVDRAYGYTF	TGTGCCTGGAGGCAAGTAGACAGAGCCTATGGCTACACCTTC
TRBV9	once	14	TRBJ2-3	.	CASSVSGYMDTQYF	TGTGCCAGCAGCGTATCTGGCTACATGGATACGCAGTATTTT
TRBV30	many	11	TRBJ1-1	.	CAWSVKAEAFF	TGTGCCTGGAGTGTCAAGGCTGAAGCTTTCTTT
TRBV20-1	few	16	TRBJ1-3	.	CSARVTAKDSGNTIYF	TGCAGTGCTAGAGTCACAGCGAAGGACTCTGGAAACACCATATATTTT
TRBV4-3	many	19	TRBJ2-7	TRBD1	CASSQDFRQGEEIPYEQYF	TGCGCCAGCAGCCAAGATTTTCGACAGGGTGAGGAGATTCCCTACGAGCAGTACTTC
TRBV28	many	16	TRBJ2-7	TRBD1	CASSTQGDRASYEQYF	TGTGCCAGCAGCACGCAGGGGGACAGGGCTTCCTACGAGCAGTACTTC
TRBV9	.	15	TRBJ2-3	TRBD2	CASGNGAGEVDTQYF	TGTGCCAGCGGGAACGGAGCGGGAGAGGTAGATACGCAGTATTTT
TRBV5-1	many	15	TRBJ2-5	TRBD1	CASSGYRGSQETQYF	TGCGCCAGCAGCGGGTACAGGGGGTCCCAAGAGACCCAGTACTTC
TRBV18	many	13	TRBJ1-5	.	CASSPSHPWPQHF	TGTGCCAGCTCACCTTCACACCCCTGGCCCCAGCATTTT
TRBV20-1	few	15	TRBJ1-1	TRBD1	CSAQGQVVRNTEAFF	TGCAGTGCCCAGGGACAGGTGGTCAGGAACACTGAAGCTTTCTTT
TRBV5-4	.	16	TRBJ2-7	TRBD2	CASSRGLAGSSYEQYF	TGTGCCAGCAGTCGCGGACTAGCGGGAAGCTCCTACGAGCAGTACTTC
TRBV13	.	16	TRBJ1-4	TRBD1	CASSPSTETGGEKLFF	TGTGCCAGCAGCCCATCGACCGAGACAGGGGGAGAAAAACTGTTTTTT